This T cell receptor (beta chain) was sequenced in a study of T cells after yellow fever vaccination. Study context: Fractions containing few cells were prepared with SMART-Seq v4 Ultra Low Input. Whole-study findings and limits: In post-booster samples, most primary-vaccination clones reappeared (approximately 97% CD4, 88% CD8).

This clonotype has a handful of counts. The antigen is undetermined. The CDR3 covers 15 residues. J was trimmed by 4 bases and V by 2 bases; bases with no gene match: 7. Germline CDR1 reads SGHRS; CDR2 reads YFSETQ. 5'RACE template switching generated TCR cDNA, adding a universal primer site and UMIs. TCRdb processed the 5' RACE reads anew with MiXCR; each CDR3 protein has one entry. The sample holds approximately 130,000 distinct CDR3 sequences, roughly 15% seen once. The chain is built from TRBV5-1 and TRBJ2-5; 8 bases map to TRBD1. The origin of this receptor is a young man who received the YFV17D yellow fever vaccine. The specimen comprised CD8+ T cells sorted from PBMCs, sampled 5 days after the yellow fever booster vaccination. The CDR3, as DNA: TGCGCCAGCAGCTTAGCAGGGGGCCCCCGAGAGACCCAGTACTTC. Translated, it gives CASSLAGGPRETQYF.